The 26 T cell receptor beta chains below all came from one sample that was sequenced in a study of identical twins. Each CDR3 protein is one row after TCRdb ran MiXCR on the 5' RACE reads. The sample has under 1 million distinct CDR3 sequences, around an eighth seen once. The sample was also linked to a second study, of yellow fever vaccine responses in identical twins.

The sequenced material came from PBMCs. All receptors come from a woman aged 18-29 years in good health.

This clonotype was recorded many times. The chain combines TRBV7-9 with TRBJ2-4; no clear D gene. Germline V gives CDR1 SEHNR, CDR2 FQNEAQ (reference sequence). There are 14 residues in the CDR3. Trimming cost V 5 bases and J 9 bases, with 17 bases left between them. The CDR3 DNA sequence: TGTGCCAGCAGCCCCCCCGGCCACAAGGGCATTCAGTACTTC. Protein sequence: CASSPPGHKGIQYF. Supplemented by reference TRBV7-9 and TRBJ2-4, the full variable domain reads DTGVSQNPRHKITKRGQNVTFRCDPISEHNRLYWYRQTLGQGPEFLTYFQNEAQLEKSRLLSDRFSAERPKGSFSTLEIQRTEQGDSAMYLCASSPPGHKGIQYFGAGTRLSVL.

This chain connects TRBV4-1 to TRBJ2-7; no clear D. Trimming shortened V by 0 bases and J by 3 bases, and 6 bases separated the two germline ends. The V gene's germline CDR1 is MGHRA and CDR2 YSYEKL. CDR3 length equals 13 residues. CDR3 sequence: CASSQDARYEQYV. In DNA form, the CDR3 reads TGCGCCAGCAGCCAAGACGCCCGCTACGAGCAGTACGTC.

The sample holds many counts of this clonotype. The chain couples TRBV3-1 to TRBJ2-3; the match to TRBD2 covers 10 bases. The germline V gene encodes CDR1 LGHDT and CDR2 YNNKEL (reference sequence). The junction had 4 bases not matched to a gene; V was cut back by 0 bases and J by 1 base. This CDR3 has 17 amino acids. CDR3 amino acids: CASSQDPGLAGTDTQYF. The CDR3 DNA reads TGTGCCAGCAGCCAAGACCCCGGACTAGCGGGCACAGATACGCAGTATTTT.

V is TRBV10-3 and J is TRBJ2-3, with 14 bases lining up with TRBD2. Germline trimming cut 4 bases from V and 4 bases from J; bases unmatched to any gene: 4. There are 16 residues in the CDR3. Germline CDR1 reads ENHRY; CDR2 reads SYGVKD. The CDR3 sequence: CAISGGLAGDADTQYF. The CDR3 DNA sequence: TGTGCCATCAGTGGGGGACTAGCGGGAGACGCAGATACGCAGTATTTT.

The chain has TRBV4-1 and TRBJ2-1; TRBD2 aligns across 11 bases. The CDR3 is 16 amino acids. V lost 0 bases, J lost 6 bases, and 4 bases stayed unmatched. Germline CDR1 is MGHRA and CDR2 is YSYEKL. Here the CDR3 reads CASSQDLLAGVNEQFF. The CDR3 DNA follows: TGCGCCAGCAGCCAAGATCTACTAGCGGGAGTCAATGAGCAGTTCTTC.

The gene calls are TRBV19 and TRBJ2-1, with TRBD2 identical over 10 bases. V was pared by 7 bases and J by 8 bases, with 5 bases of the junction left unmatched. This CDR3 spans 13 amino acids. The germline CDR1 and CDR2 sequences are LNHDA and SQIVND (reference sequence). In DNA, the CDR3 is TGTGCCAGTACAAGCGGGGGGGCCGATGAGCAGTTCTTC. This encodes CASTSGGADEQFF.

The CDR3 spells CASNPPGTGGGRQFF. As DNA, the CDR3 is TGTGCCAGCAATCCACCCGGGACAGGGGGCGGGAGGCAGTTCTTC. V usage is TRBV11-2 and J usage is TRBJ2-1; 12 nucleotides agree with TRBD1. The junction had 13 bases not matched to a gene; V was cut back by 7 bases and J by 12 bases. The CDR3 runs 15 residues. Germline values: CDR1 SGHAT, CDR2 FQNNGV.

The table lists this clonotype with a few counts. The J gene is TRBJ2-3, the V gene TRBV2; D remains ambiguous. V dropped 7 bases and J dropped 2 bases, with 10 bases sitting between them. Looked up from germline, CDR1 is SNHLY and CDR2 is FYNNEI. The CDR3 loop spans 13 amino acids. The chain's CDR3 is CASTFLNTDTQYF. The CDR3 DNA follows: TGTGCCAGCACCTTCCTAAACACAGATACGCAGTATTTT.

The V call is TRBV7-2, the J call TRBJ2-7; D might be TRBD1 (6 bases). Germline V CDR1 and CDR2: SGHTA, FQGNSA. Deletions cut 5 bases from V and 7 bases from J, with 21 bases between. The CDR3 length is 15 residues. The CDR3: CASSQPPDRRGEQYF. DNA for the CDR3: TGTGCCAGCAGCCAACCCCCCGACAGGCGTGGGGAGCAGTACTTC.

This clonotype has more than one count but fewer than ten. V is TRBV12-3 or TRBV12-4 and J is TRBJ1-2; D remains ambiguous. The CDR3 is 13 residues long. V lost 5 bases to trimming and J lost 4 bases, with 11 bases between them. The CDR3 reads CASSNVPGYGYTF. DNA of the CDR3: TGTGCCAGCAGTAACGTCCCGGGCTATGGCTACACCTTC.

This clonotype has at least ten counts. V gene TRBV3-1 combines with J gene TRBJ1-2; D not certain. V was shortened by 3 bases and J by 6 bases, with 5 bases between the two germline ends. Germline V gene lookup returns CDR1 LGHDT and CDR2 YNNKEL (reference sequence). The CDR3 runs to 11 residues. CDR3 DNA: TGTGCCAGCAGCCAGAAGGATGGCTACACCTTC. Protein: CASSQKDGYTF.

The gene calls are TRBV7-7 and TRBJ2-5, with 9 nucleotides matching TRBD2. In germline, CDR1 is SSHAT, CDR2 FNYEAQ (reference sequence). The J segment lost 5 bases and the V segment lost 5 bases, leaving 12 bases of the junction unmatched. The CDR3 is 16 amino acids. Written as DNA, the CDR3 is TGTGCCAGCAGCCCTCAGGCGGGGGGGGGCCTGGAGACCCAGTACTTC. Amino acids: CASSPQAGGGLETQYF. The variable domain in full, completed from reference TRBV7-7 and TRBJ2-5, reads GAGVSQSPRYKVTKRGQDVTLRCDPISSHATLYWYQQALGQGPEFLTYFNYEAQPDKSGLPSDRFSAERPEGSISTLTIQRTEQRDSAMYRCASSPQAGGGLETQYFGPGTRLLVL.

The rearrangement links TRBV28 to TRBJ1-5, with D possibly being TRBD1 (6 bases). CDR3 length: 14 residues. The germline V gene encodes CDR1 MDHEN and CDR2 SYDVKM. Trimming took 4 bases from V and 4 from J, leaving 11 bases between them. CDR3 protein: CASSSPTGNQPQHF. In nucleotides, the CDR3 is TGTGCCAGCAGTTCCCCGACAGGAAATCAGCCCCAGCATTTT. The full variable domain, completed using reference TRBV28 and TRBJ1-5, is DVKVTQSSRYLVKRTGEKVFLECVQDMDHENMFWYRQDPGLGLRLIYFSYDVKMKEKGDIPEGYSVSREKKERFSLILESASTNQTSMYLCASSSPTGNQPQHFGDGTRLSIL.

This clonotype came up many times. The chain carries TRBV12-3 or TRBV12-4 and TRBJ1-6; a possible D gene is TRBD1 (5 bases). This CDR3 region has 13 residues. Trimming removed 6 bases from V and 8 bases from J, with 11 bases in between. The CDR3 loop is CASRLGGDSPLHF. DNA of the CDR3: TGTGCCAGCAGACTGGGGGGGGATTCACCCCTCCACTTT.

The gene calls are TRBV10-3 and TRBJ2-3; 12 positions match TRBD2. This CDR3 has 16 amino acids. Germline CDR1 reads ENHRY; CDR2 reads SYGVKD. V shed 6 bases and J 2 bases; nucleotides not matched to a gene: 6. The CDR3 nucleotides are TGTGCCATCAGGCTAGGACTAGCGGGGAACACAGATACGCAGTATTTT. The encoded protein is CAIRLGLAGNTDTQYF.

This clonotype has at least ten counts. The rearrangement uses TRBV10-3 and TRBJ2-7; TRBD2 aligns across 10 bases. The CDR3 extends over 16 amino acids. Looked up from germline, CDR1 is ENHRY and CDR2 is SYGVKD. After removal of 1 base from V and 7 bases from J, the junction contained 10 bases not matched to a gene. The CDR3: CAISEYLAGEGREQYV. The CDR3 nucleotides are TGTGCCATCAGTGAGTACCTAGCGGGGGAAGGAAGGGAGCAGTACGTC.

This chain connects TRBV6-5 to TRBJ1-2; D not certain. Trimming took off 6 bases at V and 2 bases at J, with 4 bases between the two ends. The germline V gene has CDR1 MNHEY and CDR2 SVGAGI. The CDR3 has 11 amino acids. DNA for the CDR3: TGTGCCAGCAGGCGGAACTATGGCTACACCTTC. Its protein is CASRRNYGYTF.

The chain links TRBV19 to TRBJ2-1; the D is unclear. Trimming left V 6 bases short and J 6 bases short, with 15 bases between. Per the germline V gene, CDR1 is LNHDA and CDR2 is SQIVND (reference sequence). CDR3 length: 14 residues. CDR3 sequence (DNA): TGTGCCAGTAGCCCACGCTTGATGTCCAATGAGCAGTTCTTC. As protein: CASSPRLMSNEQFF.

Here the CDR3 DNA reads TGTGCCAGCAGCTTTCCGGGGTCGGGGTTATCAGCCAATTCACCCCTCCACTTT. Translation: CASSFPGSGLSANSPLHF. V gene TRBV11-1 combines with J gene TRBJ1-6, with D hard to call. Per the germline V gene, CDR1 is SGHAT and CDR2 is FQDESV (reference sequence). Trimming left V 3 bases short and J 7 bases short, with 22 bases between. The CDR3 has 18 residues.

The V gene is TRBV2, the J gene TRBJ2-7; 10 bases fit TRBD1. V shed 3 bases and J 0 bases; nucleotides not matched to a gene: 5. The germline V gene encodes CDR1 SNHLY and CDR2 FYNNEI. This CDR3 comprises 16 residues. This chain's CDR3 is CASSDPGQGSSYEQYF. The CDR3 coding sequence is TGTGCCAGCAGTGATCCGGGACAGGGGAGCTCCTACGAGCAGTACTTC.

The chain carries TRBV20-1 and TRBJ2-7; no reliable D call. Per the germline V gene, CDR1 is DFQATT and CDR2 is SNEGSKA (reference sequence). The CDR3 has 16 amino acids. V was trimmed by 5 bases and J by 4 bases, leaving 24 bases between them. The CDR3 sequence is CSALDGSGRHMYEQYV. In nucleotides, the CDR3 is TGCAGTGCTCTAGACGGGTCAGGCCGACACATGTACGAGCAGTACGTC.

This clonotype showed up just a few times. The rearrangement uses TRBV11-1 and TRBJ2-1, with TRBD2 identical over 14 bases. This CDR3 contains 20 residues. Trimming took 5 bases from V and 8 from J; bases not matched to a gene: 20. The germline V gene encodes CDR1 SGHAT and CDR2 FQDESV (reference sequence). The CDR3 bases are TGTGCCAGCAGCCTGGGGACTAGCGGGAGTATAGCGGGCTTACGCGATGAGCAGTTCTTC. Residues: CASSLGTSGSIAGLRDEQFF. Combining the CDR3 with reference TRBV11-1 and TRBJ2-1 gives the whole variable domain EAEVAQSPRYKITEKSQAVAFWCDPISGHATLYWYRQILGQGPELLVQFQDESVVDDSQLPKDRFSAERLKGVDSTLKIQPAELGDSAMYLCASSLGTSGSIAGLRDEQFFGPGTRLTVL.

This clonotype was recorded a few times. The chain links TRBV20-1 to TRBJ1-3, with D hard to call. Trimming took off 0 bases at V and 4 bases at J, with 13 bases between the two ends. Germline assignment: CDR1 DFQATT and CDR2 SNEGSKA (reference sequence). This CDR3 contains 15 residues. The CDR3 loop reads CSARDAGWAGNTIYF. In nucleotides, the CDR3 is TGCAGTGCTAGAGACGCCGGATGGGCGGGAAACACCATATATTTT.

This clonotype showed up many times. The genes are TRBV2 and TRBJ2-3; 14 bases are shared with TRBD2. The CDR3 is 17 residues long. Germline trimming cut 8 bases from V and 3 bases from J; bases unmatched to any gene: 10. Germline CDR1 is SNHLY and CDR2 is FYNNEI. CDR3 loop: CASAKSRTSGRTDTQYF. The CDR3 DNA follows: TGTGCCAGCGCAAAGTCTCGGACTAGCGGGAGGACAGATACGCAGTATTTT.

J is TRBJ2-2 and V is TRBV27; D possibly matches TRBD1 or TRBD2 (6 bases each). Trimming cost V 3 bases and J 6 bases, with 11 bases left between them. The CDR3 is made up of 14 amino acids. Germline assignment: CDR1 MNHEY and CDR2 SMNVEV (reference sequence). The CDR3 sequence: CASSFPGAAGELFF. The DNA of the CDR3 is TGTGCCAGCAGTTTCCCGGGGGCCGCCGGGGAGCTGTTTTTT.

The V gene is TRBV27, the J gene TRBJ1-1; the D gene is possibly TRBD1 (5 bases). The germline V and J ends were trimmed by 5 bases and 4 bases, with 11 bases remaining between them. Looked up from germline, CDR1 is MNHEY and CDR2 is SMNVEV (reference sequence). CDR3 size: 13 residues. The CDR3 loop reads CASSLSGTTEAFF. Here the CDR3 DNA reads TGTGCCAGCAGTCTGTCAGGGACCACTGAAGCTTTCTTT.